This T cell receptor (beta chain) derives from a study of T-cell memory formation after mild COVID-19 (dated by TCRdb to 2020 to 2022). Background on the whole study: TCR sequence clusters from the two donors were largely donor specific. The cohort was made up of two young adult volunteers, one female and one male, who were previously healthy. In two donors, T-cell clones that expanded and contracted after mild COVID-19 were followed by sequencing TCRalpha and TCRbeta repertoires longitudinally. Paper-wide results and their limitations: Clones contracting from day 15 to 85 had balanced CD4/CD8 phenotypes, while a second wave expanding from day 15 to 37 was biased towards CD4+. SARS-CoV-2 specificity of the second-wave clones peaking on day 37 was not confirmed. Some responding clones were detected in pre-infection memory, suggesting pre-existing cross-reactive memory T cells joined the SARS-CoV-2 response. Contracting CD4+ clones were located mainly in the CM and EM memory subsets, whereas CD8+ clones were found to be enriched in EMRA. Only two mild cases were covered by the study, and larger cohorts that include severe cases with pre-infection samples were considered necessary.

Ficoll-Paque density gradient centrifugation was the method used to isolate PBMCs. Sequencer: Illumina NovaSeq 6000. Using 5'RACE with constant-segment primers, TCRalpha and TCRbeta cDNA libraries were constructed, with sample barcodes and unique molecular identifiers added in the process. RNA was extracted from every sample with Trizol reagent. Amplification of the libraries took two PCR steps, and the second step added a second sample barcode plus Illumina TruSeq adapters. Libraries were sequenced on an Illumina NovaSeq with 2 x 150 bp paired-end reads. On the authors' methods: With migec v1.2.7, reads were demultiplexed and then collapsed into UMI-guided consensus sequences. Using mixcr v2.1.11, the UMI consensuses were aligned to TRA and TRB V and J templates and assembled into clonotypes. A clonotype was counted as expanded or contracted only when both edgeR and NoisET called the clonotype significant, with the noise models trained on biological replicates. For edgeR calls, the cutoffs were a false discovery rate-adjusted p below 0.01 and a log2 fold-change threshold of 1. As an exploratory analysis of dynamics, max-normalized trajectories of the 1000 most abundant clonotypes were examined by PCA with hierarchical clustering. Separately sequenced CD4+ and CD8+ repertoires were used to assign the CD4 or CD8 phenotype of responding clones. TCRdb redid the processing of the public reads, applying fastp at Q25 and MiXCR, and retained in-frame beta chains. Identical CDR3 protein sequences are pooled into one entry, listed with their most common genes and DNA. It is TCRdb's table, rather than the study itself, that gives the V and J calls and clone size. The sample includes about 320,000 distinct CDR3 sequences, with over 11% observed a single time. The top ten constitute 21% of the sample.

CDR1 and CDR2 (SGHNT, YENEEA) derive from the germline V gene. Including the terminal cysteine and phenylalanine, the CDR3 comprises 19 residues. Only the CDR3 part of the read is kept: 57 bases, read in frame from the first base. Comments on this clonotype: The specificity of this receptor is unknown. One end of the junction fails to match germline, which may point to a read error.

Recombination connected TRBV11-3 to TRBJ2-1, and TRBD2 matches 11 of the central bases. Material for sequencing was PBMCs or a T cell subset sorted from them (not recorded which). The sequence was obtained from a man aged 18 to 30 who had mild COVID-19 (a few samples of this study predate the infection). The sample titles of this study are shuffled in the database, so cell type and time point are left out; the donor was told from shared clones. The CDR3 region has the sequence CASSLESASGGYGINEQFF. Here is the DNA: TGTGCCAGCAGCCTAGAATCGGCTAGCGGGGGGTATGGGATCAATGAGCAGTTCTTC. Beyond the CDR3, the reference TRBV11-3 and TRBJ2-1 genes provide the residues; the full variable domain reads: EAGVVQSPRYKIIEKKQPVAFWCNPISGHNTLYWYLQNLGQGPELLIRYENEEAVDDSQLPKDRFSAERLKGVDSTLKIQPAELGDSAVYLCASSLESASGGYGINEQFFGPGTRLTVL.